Presented here are 20 T cell receptor beta chains from one specimen sequenced in a study of response to subunit inactivated influenza vaccine. TCRdb used MiXCR to reprocess the RT-PCR reads, holding one entry per CDR3 protein. The sample holds approximately 170,000 distinct CDR3 sequences; about 15% are singletons and the top ten take roughly 24%. This specimen was CD8+ T cells sorted from PBMCs, taken 5 to 6 days after vaccination. The origin of the receptors is a man aged 45 to 65 who received an inactivated influenza vaccine.

Concerning this clonotype: The germline gene is not matched at one end of the junction; a read error may be the cause. The rearrangement uses TRBV9 and TRBJ2-4; no reliable D call. The germline CDR1 and CDR2 sequences are SGDLS and YYNGEE. The CDR3 contains 16 residues. This chain's CDR3 is CASNVGISLAKNIQYF. In DNA form, the CDR3 reads TGTGCCAGCAACGTAGGTATTTCCCTAGCCAAAAACATTCAGTACTTC.

The chain uses TRBV7-9 and TRBJ1-6; 7 nucleotides match TRBD1. The CDR3 totals 14 residues. Germline assignment: CDR1 SEHNR and CDR2 FQNEAQ (reference sequence). The trim removed 6 bases at V and 9 bases at J, leaving 8 bases unmatched. The CDR3 reads CASRKQGSSSPLHF. CDR3 sequence (DNA): TGTGCCAGCAGGAAACAGGGGAGTAGTTCACCCCTCCACTTT.

This clonotype was observed a few times. This rearrangement joins TRBV2 to TRBJ1-1; 7 bases fit TRBD1. CDR3 length: 16 amino acids. Germline V gives CDR1 SNHLY, CDR2 FYNNEI. Trimming took 6 bases from V and 0 from J; bases not matched to a gene: 10. Here the CDR3 DNA reads TGTGCCAGCAGAGCAGCGACAGGGCCGATGAACACTGAAGCTTTCTTT. Protein: CASRAATGPMNTEAFF.

The chain combines TRBV20-1 with TRBJ2-7; D gene uncertain. The CDR3 is 10 amino acids. Germline V gene data show CDR1 as DFQATT and CDR2 as SNEGSKA (reference sequence). Trimming left V 3 bases short and J 7 bases short, with 7 bases between. This CDR3 reads CSASWGEQYF. In DNA form, the CDR3 reads TGCAGTGCTAGTTGGGGAGAGCAGTACTTC.

In this sample, this clonotype turned up a few times. The chain employs TRBV10-3 and TRBJ1-2, with D tentatively TRBD1 (6 bases). With 0 bases removed from V and 4 bases from J, the gap between germline ends came to 12 bases. The length of the CDR3 is 15 residues. Germline V gene data show CDR1 as ENHRY and CDR2 as SYGVKD. CDR3 in amino acids: CAISESGALFYGYTF. The DNA of the CDR3 is TGTGCCATCAGTGAGTCGGGGGCCCTGTTCTATGGCTACACCTTC.

In its sample, this clonotype was seen once. V is TRBV20-1 and J is TRBJ2-5; D gene unclear. CDR1 and CDR2 (germline): DFQATT, SNEGSKA (reference sequence). With 3 bases removed from V and 1 base from J, the gap between germline ends came to 18 bases. The CDR3 has 16 amino acids. CDR3 in DNA: TGCAGTGCTAGTGACCCCCCCCCTGGCAGCCAAGAGACCCAGTACTTC. Translated: CSASDPPPGSQETQYF.

This clonotype was found many times. This rearrangement joins TRBV6-2 or TRBV6-3 to TRBJ2-1; D is possibly TRBD1 or TRBD2 (5 bases each). Trimming cost V 7 bases and J 4 bases, with 11 bases left between them. The CDR3 consists of 13 residues. The germline CDR1 and CDR2 sequences are MNHEY and SVGEGT. The DNA of the CDR3 is TGTGCCAGCACTATCGGGGCTTACAATGAGCAGTTCTTC. Protein sequence: CASTIGAYNEQFF.

This clonotype has only a few counts. The J gene is TRBJ2-1, the V gene TRBV7-8; 8 bases fit TRBD1. Germline loops: CDR1 SGHVS, CDR2 FQNEAQ. CDR3 length: 18 residues. Trimming cost V 1 base and J 4 bases; bases outside gene matches: 12. Written as DNA, the CDR3 is TGTGCCAGCAGCTTAGTCCCTAGTGGGACAGGATATTACAATGAGCAGTTCTTC. It translates to CASSLVPSGTGYYNEQFF.

The chain has TRBV30 and TRBJ2-5; maybe TRBD1 (5 bases). CDR1 is GTSNPN and CDR2 is SVGIG in the germline V gene (reference sequence). CDR3 length: 13 amino acids. The germline V and J ends were trimmed by 5 bases and 2 bases, with 12 bases remaining between them. CDR3 sequence (DNA): TGTGCCTGGGCTTGGACAAATCAAGAGACCCAGTACTTC. Amino acid sequence: CAWAWTNQETQYF.

The CDR3 sequence: CASTGGQANYGYTF. The CDR3 region has the DNA TGTGCCAGCACCGGCGGACAGGCAAACTATGGCTACACCTTC. The chain carries TRBV12-3 or TRBV12-4 and TRBJ1-2; TRBD1 aligns across 7 bases. The CDR3 extends over 14 amino acids. V was clipped by 7 bases and J by 2 bases; unmatched bases: 7.

This clonotype was counted a few times. The chain recombines TRBV12-3 or TRBV12-4 with TRBJ2-3; 10 bases line up with TRBD1. This CDR3 region has 17 residues. Trimming removed 0 bases from V and 1 base from J; junction bases left unmatched: 4. This CDR3 is CASSLAPGTGGTDTQYF. CDR3 in DNA: TGTGCCAGCAGTTTAGCCCCCGGGACAGGGGGCACAGATACGCAGTATTTT.

J is TRBJ2-3 and V is TRBV28; TRBD2 matches at 7 bases. CDR3 size: 15 residues. Germline V gene data show CDR1 as MDHEN and CDR2 as SYDVKM. Trimming removed 6 bases from V and 4 bases from J; junction bases left unmatched: 10. This CDR3 is CASRATGLVPDTQYF. In nucleotides, the CDR3 is TGTGCCAGCAGGGCAACAGGACTAGTCCCAGATACGCAGTATTTT.

This clonotype appeared many times. CDR3 region: CASSSQGARGTYEQYF. The CDR3 DNA reads as TGTGCCAGCAGTTCTCAGGGGGCCCGTGGCACCTACGAGCAGTACTTC. The chain links TRBV12-3 or TRBV12-4 to TRBJ2-7, with 8 bases that match TRBD1. The CDR3 covers 16 residues. The V and J ends lost 4 bases and 2 bases, in that order; junction bases with no gene match: 10.

This clonotype has a count of ten or more. J is TRBJ2-7 and V is TRBV10-3; D is perhaps TRBD1 (6 bases). Germline lookup yields CDR1 ENHRY and CDR2 SYGVKD. The CDR3 length is 15 residues. Deletions cut 0 bases from V and 3 bases from J, with 12 bases between. The CDR3 loop is CAISESGDTYYEQYF. CDR3 DNA sequence: TGTGCCATCAGTGAGTCAGGGGACACCTACTACGAGCAGTACTTC.

This clonotype was detected many times. The chain has TRBV12-3 or TRBV12-4 and TRBJ1-5; maybe TRBD1 (6 bases). The CDR3 has 15 amino acids. Trimming pared 4 bases from V and 4 bases from J, leaving 14 bases between. CDR3 protein: CASSSYGQWNQPQHF. The CDR3 coding sequence is TGTGCCAGCAGTTCTTACGGACAGTGGAATCAGCCCCAGCATTTT.

At least ten counts were recorded for this clonotype. The V call is TRBV20-1, the J call TRBJ2-1, with TRBD2 identical over 11 bases. CDR3 size: 17 residues. Germline lookup yields CDR1 DFQATT and CDR2 SNEGSKA (reference sequence). Unmatched junction bases numbered 14, after V lost 1 base and J lost 9 bases. The CDR3 DNA is TGCAGTGCTAGAGGCAAGGGACTAGCGGCCCGGGGGGGTGAGCAGTTCTTC. Translated, it gives CSARGKGLAARGGEQFF.

The chain is built from TRBV7-8 and TRBJ2-7, with D possibly being TRBD1 (7 bases). Germline loops: CDR1 SGHVS, CDR2 FQNEAQ. This CDR3 has 15 amino acids. V was cut by 5 bases and J by 6 bases, with 20 bases left in between. CDR3 nucleotide sequence: TGTGCCAGCAGCCGCTCGGGACAGACTAGGCTCGAGCAGTACTTC. This translates into CASSRSGQTRLEQYF.

The chain couples TRBV29-1 to TRBJ2-3; tentatively, D is TRBD1 or TRBD2 (6 bases each). Germline CDR1 reads SQVTM; CDR2 reads ANQGSEA. V was pared by 7 bases and J by 1 base, with 18 bases between. This CDR3 has 15 amino acids. CDR3 sequence reads: CSGLGGAGGTDTQYF. In DNA form, the CDR3 reads TGCAGCGGGCTAGGCGGGGCAGGGGGCACAGATACGCAGTATTTT.

The chain has TRBV12-3 or TRBV12-4 and TRBJ1-2; no definite D call. The CDR3 is made up of 16 amino acids. The V and J ends lost 10 bases and 1 base respectively, with 22 bases between them. CDR3 residues: CANLKEPQFFNYGYTF. Here the CDR3 DNA reads TGTGCCAATCTAAAAGAACCTCAATTCTTTAACTATGGCTACACCTTC.

This rearrangement joins TRBV5-1 to TRBJ2-7; D is unclear. Trimming took off 0 bases at V and 0 bases at J, with 13 bases between the two ends. Germline V gene sequence: CDR1 SGHRS, CDR2 YFSETQ. The CDR3 runs to 16 residues. The CDR3, as DNA: TGCGCCAGCAGCTTGGCCCTGGAAACAGTCTCCTACGAGCAGTACTTC. It translates to CASSLALETVSYEQYF.